These 3 T cell receptor beta chains were sequenced from one sample in a study of blood T cell repertoires in COVID-19. The protocol was immunoSEQ multiplex PCR, while the TCRdb copy is restricted to in-frame clones and leaves out a portion. The sample carries 200,000 to 250,000 clones, about 80% recorded once. Sequencing was done on a sample of peripheral blood. The receptors come from a woman aged 80 or older with COVID-19, enrolled during active disease.

This clone was picked up one time. The gene calls are TRBV5-6 and TRBJ2-5, with D perhaps matching TRBD1 (5 bases). The CDR3 sequence is 15 residues long. Germline CDR1 and CDR2: SGHDT and YYEEEE. Trimming left V 4 bases short and J 1 base short, with 14 bases between. The CDR3 region is CASSPLTDPQETQYF. Here the CDR3 DNA reads TGTGCCAGCAGCCCCCTGACAGACCCCCAAGAGACCCAGTACTTC.

The rearrangement joins TRBV6-5 to TRBJ1-3; unclear D gene. The germline V and J ends were trimmed by 0 bases and 5 bases, with 14 bases remaining between them. Germline values: CDR1 MNHEY, CDR2 SVGAGI. The CDR3 extends over 16 amino acids. CDR3 sequence reads: CASSYSKVAGRNTIYF. In DNA, the CDR3 is TGTGCCAGCAGTTACTCGAAGGTTGCGGGTAGAAACACCATATATTTT.

The table lists this clone with a few counts. The chain joins TRBV5-8 to TRBJ1-6, with unresolved D. The CDR3 loop spans 16 amino acids. Trimming took off 4 bases at V and 0 bases at J, with 11 bases between the two ends. Germline CDR1 reads SGHTS; CDR2 reads YDEGEE. In DNA, the CDR3 is TGTGCCAGCAGCCAAAGTCTAAGCTCCTATAATTCACCCCTCCACTTT. This encodes CASSQSLSSYNSPLHF.